Sequencing of this T cell receptor beta chain was carried out in a study of blood T cell repertoires in COVID-19. For the study at large: The study drew acute and convalescent COVID-19 samples from the United States, Italy and Spain. Sources were T cells, B-cell-depleted T cells, or PBMCs; the material itself was cDNA or gDNA.

In Seattle, patients joined the study during active infection and were tracked longitudinally. Source study methods: Reference gene primer amplification gave estimated nucleated cell counts. TCRdb's table, derived via immunoSEQ multiplex PCR, lists solely in-frame clones and lacks some. The V and J calls and the clone size are those of that table, but D and trimming were determined from the DNA. The sample has approximately 400,000 clones; approximately 88% are singletons. The clonotype was recovered from a woman aged 45-59 years with COVID-19, enrolled during active disease. Specimen: peripheral blood.

CDR3 residues: CATAQGTEAFF. In DNA form, the CDR3 reads TGTGCCACCGCGCAGGGCACTGAAGCTTTCTTT. The chain recombines TRBV24-1 with TRBJ1-1; a possible D gene is TRBD1 (5 bases). Per the germline V gene, CDR1 is KGHDR and CDR2 is SFDVKD. Trimming pared 9 bases from V and 4 bases from J, leaving 8 bases between. This CDR3 has 11 amino acids.